The clone carrying this TCR beta chain appeared a few times. Its antigen remains unidentified. TCRdb ran MiXCR on the 5' RACE reads and lists one entry per CDR3 protein. The top ten hold nearly 0.45% of the sample, which has about 530,000 distinct CDR3 sequences, nearly 15% seen once. The record originates from a study of identical twins. General observations from the study: Conclusions leaned on cross-sectional statistical analysis and did not track the same donors over time.

This same sample was also taken into another study, of yellow fever vaccine responses in identical twins. That publication notes: Reported findings indicate that twins' vaccine T cell responses seemed partially convergent, partially personalized.

The sequenced sample consisted of CD4+ T cells sorted from blood. This clonotype was obtained from a woman between 18 and 29 years old in good health.

The CDR3 nucleotides read TGTGCCATCAATCAGGGACAGCACCACAATGAGCAGTTCTTC. Its translation: CAINQGQHHNEQFF. V is TRBV10-3 and J is TRBJ2-1; 7 bases map to TRBD1. CDR1 and CDR2 (germline): ENHRY, SYGVKD. CDR3 length equals 14 residues. V lost 7 bases and J lost 5; bases outside the gene matches: 8.